What follows are 11 T cell receptor beta chains derived from one specimen sequenced in a study of CD4 T cells in relation to SARS-CoV-2 and coronaviruses. The protocol was immunoSEQ multiplex PCR, while the TCRdb copy is restricted to in-frame clones and leaves out a portion. The sample contains 35,000 to 40,000 clones, approximately 82% of which appear only once. Antigens for these TCRs are unknown. Sequencing was carried out using naive CD4+ T cells from PBMCs, cultured in vitro. This sample's subset: naive CD4+ T cells isolated by negative enrichment. Receptors originate from an adult with COVID-19.

The chain combines TRBV27 with TRBJ2-5; D remains ambiguous. V gave up 6 bases and J gave up 2 bases, with 22 bases separating them. The germline V gene encodes CDR1 MNHEY and CDR2 SMNVEV (reference sequence). The CDR3 sequence is 17 residues long. The CDR3 is CASRQPSSILGQETQYF. The CDR3, as DNA: TGTGCCAGCAGACAACCATCTTCCATCTTGGGTCAAGAGACCCAGTACTTC.

The V gene is TRBV7-2, the J gene TRBJ2-1; the D is unclear. From germline, CDR1 is SGHTA and CDR2 FQGNSA. Trimming cost V 4 bases and J 0 bases, with 4 bases left between them. This CDR3 is 13 amino acids long. CDR3 nucleotide sequence: TGTGCCAGCAGCTCCCCCTCCTACAATGAGCAGTTCTTC. Its protein product is CASSSPSYNEQFF.

V and J are TRBV2 and TRBJ2-3; no firm D call. CDR1 is SNHLY, CDR2 FYNNEI, per germline. There are 14 residues in the CDR3. Trimming took 4 bases from V and 0 from J, leaving 8 bases between them. This CDR3 is CASSGRLSTDTQYF. In DNA, the CDR3 is TGTGCCAGCAGTGGTAGGCTTAGCACAGATACGCAGTATTTT.

Here the CDR3 reads CATSRGGNYGYTF. The CDR3 DNA reads TGTGCCACCAGCAGAGGGGGGAACTATGGCTACACCTTC. V is TRBV15 and J is TRBJ1-2, with D perhaps matching TRBD1 (5 bases). This CDR3 has 13 residues. Per the germline V gene, CDR1 is LNHNV and CDR2 is YYDKDF (reference sequence). V was clipped by 1 base and J by 2 bases, with 5 bases between them. The variable domain in full, completed from reference TRBV15 and TRBJ1-2, reads DAMVIQNPRYQVTQFGKPVTLSCSQTLNHNVMYWYQQKSSQAPKLLFHYYDKDFNNEADTPDNFQSRRPNTSFCFLDIRSPGLGDTAMYLCATSRGGNYGYTFGSGTRLTVV.

The chain employs TRBV7-8 and TRBJ1-1, with D possibly TRBD1 on 5 matching bases. The V end lost 5 bases, the J end lost 11 bases, and 18 bases lay between the germline ends. The CDR3 sequence is 13 residues long. Germline CDR1 and CDR2: SGHVS and FQNEAQ. The CDR3 coding sequence is TGTGCCAGCAGCCTTATCCGGGGGTCCGAGGCTTTCTTT. Translating it yields CASSLIRGSEAFF.

This chain links TRBV5-1 with TRBJ2-1, with 12 bases aligning to TRBD2. Germline loops: CDR1 SGHRS, CDR2 YFSETQ. With V trimmed by 4 bases and J by 8 bases, 10 bases remained unmatched. This CDR3 is 16 amino acids long. The CDR3 region has the DNA TGCGCCAGCAGCGGGTGGACTAGCGGGACGCTAGATGAGCAGTTCTTC. Its translation: CASSGWTSGTLDEQFF.

The chain couples TRBV5-4 to TRBJ1-1; possible D gene TRBD1, 6 bases. Between the trimmed V and J ends, which lost 3 bases and 2 bases, there was a span of 17 bases. CDR1 and CDR2 from the germline V gene are SGHNT and YYREEE (reference sequence). The CDR3 length is 16 residues. The DNA for the CDR3 is TGTGCCAGCAGCTCCAGGGGTCGAGGGCCCAACACTGAAGCTTTCTTT. This translates into CASSSRGRGPNTEAFF.

The chain recombines TRBV4-1 with TRBJ1-2, with unresolved D. The V gene's germline CDR1 is MGHRA and CDR2 YSYEKL. With 1 base removed from V and 2 bases from J, the gap between germline ends came to 17 bases. CDR3 length: 17 residues. In nucleotides, the CDR3 is TGCGCCAGCAGCCAAGTTTTAAGGACGGACGAAAACTATGGCTACACCTTC. This sequence encodes CASSQVLRTDENYGYTF.

The chain employs TRBV9 and TRBJ2-1, with 9 positions matching TRBD1. Trimming took 4 bases from V and 6 from J; bases not matched to a gene: 11. The CDR3 is 16 amino acids. Germline values: CDR1 SGDLS, CDR2 YYNGEE. This chain's CDR3 is CASSSPTGGLINEQFF. The CDR3 DNA reads TGTGCCAGCAGCTCACCCACAGGGGGCCTTATCAATGAGCAGTTCTTC.

This chain joins TRBV28 and TRBJ1-6, with 7 bases matching TRBD1. CDR3 length equals 15 residues. CDR1 MDHEN and CDR2 SYDVKM come from the germline V gene. Losses at the gene ends were 6 bases for V and 8 bases for J; bases not matched to a gene: 10. CDR3 sequence reads: CASRPQGGRHSPLHF. CDR3 sequence (DNA): TGTGCCAGCAGACCTCAGGGGGGGCGGCATTCACCCCTCCACTTT. The variable domain in full, with the rest retrieved from reference TRBV28 and TRBJ1-6, is DVKVTQSSRYLVKRTGEKVFLECVQDMDHENMFWYRQDPGLGLRLIYFSYDVKMKEKGDIPEGYSVSREKKERFSLILESASTNQTSMYLCASRPQGGRHSPLHFGNGTRLTVT.

V is TRBV5-4 and J is TRBJ2-3; no clear D gene. The germline CDR1 and CDR2 sequences are SGHNT and YYREEE (reference sequence). V lost 3 bases to trimming and J lost 5 bases, with 16 bases between them. The CDR3 consists of 15 residues. The CDR3 is CASSSGSMDKDTQYF. In DNA, the CDR3 is TGTGCCAGCAGCTCCGGGTCTATGGATAAAGATACGCAGTATTTT.